This TCR beta chain was captured by sequencing in a study of blood T cell repertoires in COVID-19. At the level of the study: Whether acute or convalescent, the COVID-19 samples came from the United States, Italy and Spain. In each case, the material was cDNA or gDNA derived from T cells, B-cell-depleted T cells, or PBMCs.

Original handling: Estimation of nucleated cell counts relied on the amplification of reference gene primers. Measured with immunoSEQ multiplex PCR; TCRdb has only the in-frame clones, and not every one. That table is the source of V, J and clone size, and D and trimming were worked out from the DNA. This sample carries roughly 110,000 clones, 80% to 90% of them seen once, and the ten largest clones take approximately 4.2%. This clone was detected only once. The V end was cut by 0 bases, the J end by 6 bases, with 15 bases between. Germline CDR1 SGHRS, CDR2 YFSETQ. The CDR3 is 15 amino acids. The receptor comes from a woman aged 45-65 years with acute or convalescent COVID-19. The chain combines TRBV5-1 with TRBJ1-1; no definite D call. Sequences were obtained from peripheral blood. CDR3 protein: CASSLEIRAGAEAFF. The DNA of the CDR3 is TGCGCCAGCAGCTTGGAAATAAGGGCCGGGGCTGAAGCTTTCTTT. Looking up the rest from reference TRBV5-1 and TRBJ1-1 gives the full variable domain: KAGVTQTPRYLIKTRGQQVTLSCSPISGHRSVSWYQQTPGQGLQFLFEYFSETQRNKGNFPGRFSGRQFSNSRSEMNVSTLELGDSALYLCASSLEIRAGAEAFFGQGTRLTVV.